This is a list of T cell receptor beta chains from one sample in a study of immune evolution from preneoplasia to lung adenocarcinoma. Sequenced by immunoSEQ multiplex PCR; TCRdb stores in-frame clones only, minus some. The sample lists a few thousand clones, more than 75% seen once, with 5% to 7% in the top ten. Sequencing used FFPE minimally invasive lung adenocarcinoma tissue. These receptors were collected from a donor at least 70 years old with lung adenocarcinoma. The CDR3 runs from the conserved cysteine through the conserved F or W. A D gene is named only where the DNA matches it firmly. For some rows the clone size is stated as once, few or many, or as a class when expanded; others skip it.

D	V	J	length	size	DNA	CDR3
.	TRBV30	TRBJ2-2	15	.	TGTGCCTGGACTTTCGAGGCGACGAACACCGGGGAGCTGTTTTTT	CAWTFEATNTGELFF
TRBD2	TRBV4-3	TRBJ2-2	17	.	TGCGCCAGCAGCCATCCCCATACGACTAGCGGCACCGGGGAGCTGTTTTTT	CASSHPHTTSGTGELFF
.	TRBV12-5	TRBJ1-2	13	once	TGTGCTAGTAGTTTGATGGTCTCGCGAGGCTACACCTTC	CASSLMVSRGYTF
.	TRBV27	TRBJ2-5	11	.	TGTGCCAGCAGTTTAGGGGAGACCCAGTACTTC	CASSLGETQYF
.	TRBV5-1	TRBJ2-1	13	.	TGCGCCAGCAGCTTGGCGGGTACGGATGAGCAGTTCTTC	CASSLAGTDEQFF
.	TRBV28	TRBJ2-7	14	.	TGTGCCAGCAGTCCCTGGACGGGTTCCTACGAGCAGTACTTC	CASSPWTGSYEQYF
.	TRBV30	TRBJ1-5	12	.	TGTGCCTGGAGTCCCCCAAATCAGCCCCAGCATTTT	CAWSPPNQPQHF
.	TRBV4-1	TRBJ1-2	15	.	TGCGCCAGCAGCCCGGATTACCGAGGTTGGTATGGCTACACCTTC	CASSPDYRGWYGYTF
.	TRBV28	TRBJ1-1	15	.	TGTGCCAGCAGTTTAGTAATTGGGTGGAACACTGAAGCTTTCTTT	CASSLVIGWNTEAFF
TRBD2	TRBV29-1	TRBJ2-3	14	once	TGCAGCGTTGCCCGGCTAGCGGGACCAGATACGCAGTATTTT	CSVARLAGPDTQYF
TRBD2	TRBV4-3	TRBJ2-1	15	.	TGCGCCAGCAGCCAAGTACGAGCGGGAGGCCATGAGCAGTTCTTC	CASSQVRAGGHEQFF
.	TRBV5-3	TRBJ1-5	12	.	TGTGCCAGCAGCTTGGGCGCTCAGCCCCAGCATTTT	CASSLGAQPQHF
.	TRBV6-1	TRBJ1-1	16	.	TGTGCCAGCAGTGGAAGGGGATGGGGTAGGGGCACTGAAGCTTTCTTT	CASSGRGWGRGTEAFF
.	TRBV29-1	TRBJ1-1	12	few	TGCAGCGTCGGGGGGGCAAACACTGAAGCTTTCTTT	CSVGGANTEAFF
TRBD1	TRBV6-5	TRBJ2-7	15	.	TGTGCCAGCAGCTTCAGGGGGCACCGGCAATACGAGCAGTACTTC	CASSFRGHRQYEQYF
.	TRBV21-1	TRBJ2-6	23	.	TGTGCCAGCGGGGTACTCAACTCCTCCTCCTATACAAAACCTGACTCTGGGGCCAACGTCCTGACTTTC	CASGVLNSSSYTKPDSGANVLTF
.	TRBV6-5	TRBJ2-4	10	.	TGTGCCAGCAGCCGACTAGAAACGGACTTC	CASSRLETDF
.	TRBV4-3	TRBJ1-5	19	.	TGCGCCAGCAGCCAAGTCCGCGCCGGCCAAACAAATAGCAATCAGCCCCAGCATTTT	CASSQVRAGQTNSNQPQHF
.	TRBV6-5	TRBJ1-1	14	.	TGTGCCAGCAGTTACTCGGTCCTAAACACTGAAGCTTTCTTT	CASSYSVLNTEAFF
TRBD2	TRBV6-1	TRBJ2-1	14	.	TGTGCCAGCAAATCGGGACTAAACTACAATGAGCAGTTCTTC	CASKSGLNYNEQFF
TRBD2	TRBV6-4	TRBJ2-3	16	.	TGTGCCAGCAGTGACTCGACTAGCGGGAGCACAGATACGCAGTATTTT	CASSDSTSGSTDTQYF
.	TRBV5-1	TRBJ1-5	15	.	TGCGCCAGCAGCTTGGGGGGGATGAGCAATCAGCCCCAGCATTTT	CASSLGGMSNQPQHF
.	TRBV2	TRBJ1-6	15	.	TGTGCTTCCCGGGCGGGGCCGGGCTATAATTCACCCCTCCACTTT	CASRAGPGYNSPLHF
TRBD1	TRBV7-9	TRBJ1-2	15	.	TGTGCCAGCAGCTTAGGGGGTGCAGGGGGCGACGGCTACACCTTC	CASSLGGAGGDGYTF
.	TRBV6-7	TRBJ2-7	8	.	TGTGCCACAGGGGCGCACGCGTTC	CATGAHAF
.	TRBV5-6	TRBJ2-3	15	.	TGTGCCAGCAGCCCCGGGGTGGCGGTCACAGATACGCAGTATTTT	CASSPGVAVTDTQYF
.	TRBV10-2	TRBJ1-4	14	.	TGCGCCAGCAGTGACAGCACCTCTAATGAAAAACTGTTTTTT	CASSDSTSNEKLFF
TRBD1	TRBV19	TRBJ1-2	16	.	TGTGCCAGTAGCGAGGCAGGGGGCGTCCGGGCCTATGGCTACACCTTC	CASSEAGGVRAYGYTF
.	TRBV9	TRBJ1-1	13	.	TGTGCCAGCAGCGGGGCGAGGGGGACTGAAGCTTTCTTT	CASSGARGTEAFF
.	TRBV29-1	TRBJ2-5	11	.	TGCAGCGTTACGGGGGAGGTGACCCAGTACTTC	CSVTGEVTQYF
.	TRBV6-4	TRBJ2-2	14	.	TGTGCCAGCAGTGACCAGGGGGGCACCGGGGAGCTGTTTTTT	CASSDQGGTGELFF
.	TRBV7-3	TRBJ2-2	15	.	TGTGCCAGCAGCTATCAATCAACAGGGTCCGGGGAGCTGTTTTTT	CASSYQSTGSGELFF
.	TRBV18	TRBJ2-2	15	.	TGTGCCAGCAAGACTGGGCAGGGGAACACCGGGGAGCTGTTTTTT	CASKTGQGNTGELFF
.	TRBV19	TRBJ2-2	14	.	TGTGCCAGTCAAGACAGGATGAACACCGGGGAGCTGTTTTTT	CASQDRMNTGELFF
TRBD1	TRBV2	TRBJ1-5	18	.	TGTGCCAGCAGTGTCGGGCCGCGGTCCGGGACAGGGGTACAGCCCCAGCATTTT	CASSVGPRSGTGVQPQHF